This TCR beta chain was found in a study of response to subunit inactivated influenza vaccine. The CDR3 has 14 amino acids. CDR1 LGHNA and CDR2 YSLEER come from the germline V gene. V gave up 1 base and J gave up 5 bases, with 11 bases separating them. TCRdb re-analysed the RT-PCR reads in MiXCR, keeping a single row per CDR3 protein. The sample contains some 640,000 distinct CDR3 sequences, approximately 14% of which appear only once. This receptor was identified in a man in his forties or fifties who received an inactivated influenza vaccine. The chain carries TRBV4-3 and TRBJ2-5; no clear D gene. The starting material was PBMCs from blood, obtained roughly 2 weeks before vaccination. The CDR3, as DNA: TGCGCCAGCAGCCAAGTCTTTTCCGGGGAGACCCAGTACTTC. This translates into CASSQVFSGETQYF.